This TCR beta chain emerged from a study of cytomegalovirus exposure and HLA in healthy donors. Profiling relied on immunoSEQ multiplex PCR, and the TCRdb table lists in-frame clones only, not all of them. This sample has tens of thousands of clones, with 91% found just once. Separate from the approximately 670-subject first cohort, the roughly 130-subject validation cohort was the one that the donors belonged to. Regarding the study as a whole: Rare TCR sequences dominated, though some public TCRs recurred in many donors. Cytomegalovirus status was reportedly diagnosed by the classifier with high sensitivity and specificity. Some 150 TCR beta chains were listed as cytomegalovirus-associated.

Worth noting for this clone: Its matching antigen is unknown.

This CDR3 has 18 residues. V trimming: 1 base; J trimming: 7 bases; junction bases outside the gene matches: 15. Germline V gene sequence: CDR1 SGHTA, CDR2 FQGNSA. This receptor was identified in a man younger than 35 in good health and CMV-seronegative. The chain uses TRBV7-2 and TRBJ2-1; 8 nucleotides line up with TRBD2. The sequencing sample was made of PBMCs. CDR3 region: CASSLGRAILAGPNEQFF. CDR3 nucleotide sequence: TGTGCCAGCAGCTTAGGAAGGGCCATCCTAGCGGGCCCAAATGAGCAGTTCTTC.